What follows is one T cell receptor beta chain and its context. Its antigen remains unidentified. This sample is part of a study of T cells in Graves' hyperthyroidism and ophthalmopathy. Overall study context: The blood sample was taken at first diagnosis, before treatment began.

Whole-study results and caveats: Ophthalmopathy prediction by the model preceded onset by a median approximately 6.1 months.

Amplified regions were TCR beta CDR3 sequences from RNA transcripts. The HTBI primer set was used in a first-round RT-PCR of the TCR CDR3. TCRdb analysed the multiplex PCR reads with MiXCR anew, one entry per CDR3 protein. Found here are over 700,000 distinct CDR3 sequences, about a third of them singletons; the top ten hold 30% to 40%. The germline CDR1 and CDR2 sequences are SGHRS and YFSETQ. The J segment lost 7 bases and the V segment lost 1 base, leaving 4 bases of the junction unmatched. This CDR3 region has 15 residues. Stable Graves' hyperthyroidism meant no ophthalmopathy progression within 18 months. This sample holds PBMCs from about 10 ml fresh peripheral blood.

The sequenced sample was blood. The chain recombines TRBV5-1 with TRBJ1-4, with 10 bases matching TRBD1. This receptor was identified in a woman aged 40 to 50 with Graves' hyperthyroidism. CDR3 bases: TGCGCCAGCAGCTTGACCGGGACAGGGGTTGAAAAACTGTTTTTT. The encoded protein is CASSLTGTGVEKLFF.